This T cell receptor (beta chain) stems from a study of control samples from healthy donors and cancer patients. TCRdb keeps only in-frame clones here, not all; method: immunoSEQ multiplex PCR. Here the sample spans tens of thousands of clones, nearly 90% being singletons. The CDR3 length is 14 residues. V shed 3 bases and J shed 5 bases, with 14 bases lying between them. CDR1 SGHRS and CDR2 YFSETQ come from the germline V gene. The sequenced material came from blood. This sequence joins TRBV5-1 and TRBJ2-5; D possibly corresponds to TRBD1 (6 bases). The receptor was isolated from a man aged 50-60 years in good health. Written as DNA, the CDR3 is TGCGCCAGCAGCTGGGGGCCCAGGGCGGAGACCCAGTACTTC. Residues: CASSWGPRAETQYF.